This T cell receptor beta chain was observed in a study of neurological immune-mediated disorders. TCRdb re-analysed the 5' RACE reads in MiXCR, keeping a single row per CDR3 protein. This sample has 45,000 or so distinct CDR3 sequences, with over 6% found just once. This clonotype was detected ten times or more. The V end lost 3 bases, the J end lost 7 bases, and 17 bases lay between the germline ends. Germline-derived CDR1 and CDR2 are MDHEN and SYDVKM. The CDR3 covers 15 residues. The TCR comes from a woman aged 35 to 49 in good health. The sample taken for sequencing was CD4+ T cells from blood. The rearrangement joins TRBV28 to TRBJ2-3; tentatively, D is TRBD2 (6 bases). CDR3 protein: CASSLAVMGGNTQYF. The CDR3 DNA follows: TGTGCCAGCAGTTTGGCGGTGATGGGAGGAAATACGCAGTATTTT. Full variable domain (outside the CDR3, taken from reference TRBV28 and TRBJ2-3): DVKVTQSSRYLVKRTGEKVFLECVQDMDHENMFWYRQDPGLGLRLIYFSYDVKMKEKGDIPEGYSVSREKKERFSLILESASTNQTSMYLCASSLAVMGGNTQYFGPGTRLTVL.